Below, 10 T cell receptor beta chains from the same sample are listed, as sequenced in a study of radiation and T cells in renal cell carcinoma (dated by TCRdb to about 2020). Library creation used the immunoSEQ multiplex PCR assay. TCRdb retrieved this table from immuneACCESS and kept in-frame rearrangements only. Not all clones are present; in checked studies, unresolved V genes account for under half, and no reason is known for the remainder. The sample table lists 150,000 or so clones, 88% of them with a count of one. Of the sample, 11% is held by the ten largest clones. The sample's time point, from its label and the paper: blood 4 weeks post-SBRT, at nephrectomy. This specimen's treatment or condition label, interpreted: 15 Gy SBRT to primary tumor, nephrectomy 4 weeks later. The sample was blood, taken from a patient whose treatment included radiotherapy and nephrectomy. The receptor set was obtained from a woman aged 45-59 years with renal cell carcinoma.

The genes are TRBV19 and TRBJ1-1, with 10 bases fitting TRBD1. Germline CDR1 reads LNHDA; CDR2 reads SQIVND (reference sequence). The V gene end was trimmed by 6 bases and the J gene end by 3 bases; junction bases not matched to a gene: 13. CDR3 length: 17 residues. This CDR3 reads CASSSIDRGLGDTEAFF. DNA for the CDR3: TGTGCCAGTAGCTCCATCGACAGGGGGCTGGGGGACACTGAAGCTTTCTTT.

The CDR3 spells CSAADLETQYF. The DNA for the CDR3 is TGCAGTGCAGCTGACCTCGAGACCCAGTACTTC. V usage is TRBV20-1 and J usage is TRBJ2-5; D gene uncertain. Trimming left V 6 bases short and J 5 bases short, with 10 bases between. Germline V CDR1 and CDR2: DFQATT, SNEGSKA (reference sequence). This CDR3 is 11 amino acids long.

V and J are TRBV6-4 and TRBJ1-6; 8 nucleotides agree with TRBD1. V shed 1 base, J shed 10 bases, and the junction held 0 bases outside the gene matches. CDR1 and CDR2 from the germline V gene are MRHNA and SNTAGT. This CDR3 has 13 residues. Here the CDR3 DNA reads TGTGCCAGCAGTGACTGGACAGGGTCACCCCTCCACTTT. This gives the protein CASSDWTGSPLHF.

The chain has TRBV5-4 and TRBJ2-6; a weak D match, TRBD2 (6 bases). There are 15 residues in the CDR3. V gave up 3 bases and J gave up 0 bases, with 7 bases separating them. In germline, CDR1 is SGHNT, CDR2 YYREEE (reference sequence). The CDR3 loop reads CASSSGASGANVLTF. CDR3 nucleotide sequence: TGTGCCAGCAGCTCGGGAGCCTCTGGGGCCAACGTCCTGACTTTC.

This chain joins TRBV7-9 and TRBJ1-2; D is unresolved. The CDR3 extends over 12 amino acids. V was clipped by 4 bases and J by 4 bases, with 7 bases between them. CDR1 is SEHNR, CDR2 FQNEAQ, per germline (reference sequence). In DNA form, the CDR3 reads TGTGCCAGCAGCTCCGGACCCTATGGCTACACCTTC. The encoded protein is CASSSGPYGYTF.

The CDR3 coding sequence is TGTGCCAGCAGCTTGGGACGTAATTATGGCTACACCTTC. It codes for CASSLGRNYGYTF. The rearrangement uses TRBV7-3 and TRBJ1-2; D is perhaps TRBD1 (5 bases). Germline V gene data show CDR1 as SGHTA and CDR2 as FQGTGA. CDR3 length: 13 residues. V lost 3 bases and J lost 5, with 10 bases in between.

The chain carries TRBV4-2 and TRBJ1-2, with 10 nucleotides matching TRBD1. V was clipped by 0 bases and J by 1 base; unmatched bases: 8. Germline-derived CDR1 and CDR2 are LGHNA and YNFKEQ. The length of the CDR3 is 18 residues. DNA for the CDR3: TGTGCCAGCAGCCAAGAAGTTGGGAGGACAGGGGGTAACTATGGCTACACCTTC. This encodes CASSQEVGRTGGNYGYTF.

This sequence joins TRBV7-2 and TRBJ1-2, with TRBD1 matching 8 bases. The CDR3 sequence is 15 residues long. J lost 4 bases, V lost 6 bases, and 10 bases had no gene match. In germline, CDR1 is SGHTA, CDR2 FQGNSA. The CDR3 reads CASRVGQGDAYGYTF. The CDR3 coding sequence is TGTGCCAGCAGGGTAGGACAGGGTGATGCCTATGGCTACACCTTC.

The chain is built from TRBV2 and TRBJ2-5, with 13 bases matching TRBD2. Unmatched junction bases numbered 0, after V lost 4 bases and J lost 1 base. Looked up from germline, CDR1 is SNHLY and CDR2 is FYNNEI. The CDR3 is 15 amino acids. CDR3 sequence (DNA): TGTGCCAGCAGTGGACTAGCGGGGGGCCAAGAGACCCAGTACTTC. Its translation: CASSGLAGGQETQYF.

This rearrangement joins TRBV9 to TRBJ2-1; TRBD1 matches at 7 bases. Trimming removed 0 bases from V and 2 bases from J; junction bases left unmatched: 2. This CDR3 contains 15 residues. CDR1 SGDLS and CDR2 YYNGEE come from the germline V gene. CDR3 bases: TGTGCCAGCAGCGTAGCAGGGGGAACCTACAATGAGCAGTTCTTC. It specifies CASSVAGGTYNEQFF.